This T cell receptor (beta chain) originates from a study of T cell repertoires in cytomegalovirus infection. This CDR3 region has 12 residues. CDR1 and CDR2 (germline): SNHLY, FYNNEI. V trimming: 9 bases; J trimming: 6 bases; junction bases outside the gene matches: 5. In its sample, this clonotype was seen a few times. The target antigen is unknown. TCRdb re-derived calls from the reads in MiXCR, one entry per CDR3 protein. The sample contains about 250,000 distinct CDR3 sequences, around an eighth of which appear only once. Overall study findings and caveats: Predominance within the ex vivo response was attributable to HLA-C-restricted CMV-specific TCR beta clonotypes.

This chain uses TRBV2 with TRBJ2-1; 7 positions match TRBD2. Material: PBMCs. This TCR was recovered from a human donor in good health (CMV status not recorded). Some clones in this sample may be carry-over from other donors' samples. This CDR3 reads CASQAGSNEQFF. The CDR3 region has the DNA TGTGCCAGTCAAGCGGGAAGCAATGAGCAGTTCTTC.